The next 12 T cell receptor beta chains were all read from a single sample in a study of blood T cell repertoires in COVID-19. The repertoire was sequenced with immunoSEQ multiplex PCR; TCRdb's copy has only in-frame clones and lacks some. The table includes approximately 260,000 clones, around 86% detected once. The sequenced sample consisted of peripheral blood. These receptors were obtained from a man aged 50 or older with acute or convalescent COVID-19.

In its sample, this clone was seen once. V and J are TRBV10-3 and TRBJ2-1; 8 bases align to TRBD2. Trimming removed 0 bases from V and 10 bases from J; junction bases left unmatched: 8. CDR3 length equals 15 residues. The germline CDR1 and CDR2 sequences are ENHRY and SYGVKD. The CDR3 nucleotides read TGTGCCATCAGTGAGTCGGGACTAGACGGGGAAGAGCAGTTCTTC. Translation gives CAISESGLDGEEQFF.

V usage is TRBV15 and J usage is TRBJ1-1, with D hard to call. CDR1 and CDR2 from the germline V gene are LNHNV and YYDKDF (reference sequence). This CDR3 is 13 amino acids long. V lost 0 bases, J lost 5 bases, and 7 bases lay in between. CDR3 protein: CATSRDRRTEAFF. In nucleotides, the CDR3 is TGTGCCACCAGCAGAGACAGGAGGACTGAAGCTTTCTTT.

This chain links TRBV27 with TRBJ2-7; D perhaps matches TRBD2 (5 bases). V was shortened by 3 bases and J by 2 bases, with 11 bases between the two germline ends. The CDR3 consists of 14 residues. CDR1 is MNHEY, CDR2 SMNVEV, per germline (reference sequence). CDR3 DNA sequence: TGTGCCAGCAGTTTGGAGGCCCCCCCCTACGAGCAGTACTTC. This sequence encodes CASSLEAPPYEQYF.

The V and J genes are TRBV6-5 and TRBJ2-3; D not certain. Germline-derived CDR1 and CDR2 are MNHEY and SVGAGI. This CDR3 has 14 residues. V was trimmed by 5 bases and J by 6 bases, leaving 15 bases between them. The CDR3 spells CASSPTAPVDTQYF. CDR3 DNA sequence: TGTGCCAGCAGTCCCACCGCTCCGGTGGATACGCAGTATTTT.

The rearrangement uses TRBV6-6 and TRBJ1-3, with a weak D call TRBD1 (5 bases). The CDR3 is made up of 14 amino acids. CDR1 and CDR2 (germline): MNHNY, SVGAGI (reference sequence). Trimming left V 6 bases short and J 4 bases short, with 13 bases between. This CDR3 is CASSRSGLGNTIYF. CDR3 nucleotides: TGTGCCAGCAGCCGCTCGGGACTCGGAAACACCATATATTTT.

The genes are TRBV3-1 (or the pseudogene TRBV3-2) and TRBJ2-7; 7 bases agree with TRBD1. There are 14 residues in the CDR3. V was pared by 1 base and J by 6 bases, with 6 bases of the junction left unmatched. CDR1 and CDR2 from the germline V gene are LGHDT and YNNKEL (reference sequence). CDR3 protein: CASSQATGVAEQYF. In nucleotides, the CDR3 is TGTGCCAGCAGCCAAGCCACAGGGGTGGCCGAGCAGTACTTC.

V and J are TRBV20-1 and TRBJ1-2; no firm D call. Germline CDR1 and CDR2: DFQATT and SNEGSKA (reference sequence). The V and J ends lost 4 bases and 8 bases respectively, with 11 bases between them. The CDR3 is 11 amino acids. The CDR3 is CSATLPGGYTF. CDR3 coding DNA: TGCAGTGCTACCCTGCCGGGAGGCTACACCTTC.

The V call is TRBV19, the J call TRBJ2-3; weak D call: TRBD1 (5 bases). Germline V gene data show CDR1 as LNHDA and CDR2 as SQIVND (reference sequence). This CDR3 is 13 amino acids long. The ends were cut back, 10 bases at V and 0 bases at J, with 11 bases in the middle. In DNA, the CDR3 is TGTGCCACCGCAGGGATAAGCACAGATACGCAGTATTTT. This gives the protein CATAGISTDTQYF.

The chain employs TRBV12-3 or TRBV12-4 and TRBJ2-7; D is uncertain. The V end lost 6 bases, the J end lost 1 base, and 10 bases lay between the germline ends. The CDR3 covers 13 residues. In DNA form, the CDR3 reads TGTGCCAGCAGCCGTACAGCTTCCTACGAGCAGTACTTC. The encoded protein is CASSRTASYEQYF.

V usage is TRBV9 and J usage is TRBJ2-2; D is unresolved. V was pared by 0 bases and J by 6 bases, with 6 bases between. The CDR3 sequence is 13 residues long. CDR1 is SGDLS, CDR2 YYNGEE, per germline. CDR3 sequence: CASSVGEAGELFF. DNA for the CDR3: TGTGCCAGCAGCGTAGGAGAGGCCGGGGAGCTGTTTTTT.

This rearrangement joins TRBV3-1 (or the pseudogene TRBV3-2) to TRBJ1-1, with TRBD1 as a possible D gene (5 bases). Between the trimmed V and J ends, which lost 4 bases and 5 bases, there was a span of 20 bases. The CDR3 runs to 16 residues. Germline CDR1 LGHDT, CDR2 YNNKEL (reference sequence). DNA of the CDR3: TGTGCCAGCAGCCCCGGGGGTCTGGCCCTGGGGACTGAAGCTTTCTTT. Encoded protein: CASSPGGLALGTEAFF.

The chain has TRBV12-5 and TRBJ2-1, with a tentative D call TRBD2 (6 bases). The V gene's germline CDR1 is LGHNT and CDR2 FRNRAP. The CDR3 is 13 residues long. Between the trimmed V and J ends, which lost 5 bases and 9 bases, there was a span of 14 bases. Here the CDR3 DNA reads TGTGCTAGTGGTCCCGGGAGAGCCAGTGAGCAGTTCTTC. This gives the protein CASGPGRASEQFF.